Below, one T cell receptor (beta chain) is given with its context. Antigen specificity is unknown. This entry belongs to a study of identical twins. Study observations and caveats: Among out-of-frame alpha sequences shared by twins, low generation probability occurred in excess.

MiXCR, run by TCRdb on the 5' RACE reads, gives a single entry per CDR3 protein. The sample consists of some 660,000 distinct CDR3 sequences, about 9.4% of them appearing once. V lost 1 base and J lost 1, with 7 bases in between. Germline V gene data show CDR1 as MGHRA and CDR2 as YSYEKL. There are 15 residues in the CDR3. In addition, the sample was reused for a study of yellow fever vaccine responses in identical twins.

The sequence was collected from a woman in her late teens or twenties in good health. The source material was PBMCs. V and J are TRBV4-1 and TRBJ2-2, with D unresolved. Here the CDR3 DNA reads TGCGCCAGCAGCCAAGGACCTTTGAACACCGGGGAGCTGTTTTTT. Amino acid sequence: CASSQGPLNTGELFF.